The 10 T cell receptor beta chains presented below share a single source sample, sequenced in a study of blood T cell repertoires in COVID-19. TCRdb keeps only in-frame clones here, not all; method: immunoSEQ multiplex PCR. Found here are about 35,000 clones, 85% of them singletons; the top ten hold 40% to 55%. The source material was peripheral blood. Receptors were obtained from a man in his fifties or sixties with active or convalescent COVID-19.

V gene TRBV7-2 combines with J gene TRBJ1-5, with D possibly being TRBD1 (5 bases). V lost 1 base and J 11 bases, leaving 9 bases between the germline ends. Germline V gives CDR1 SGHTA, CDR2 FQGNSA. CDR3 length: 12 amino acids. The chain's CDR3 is CASSLGGGAQHF. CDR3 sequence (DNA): TGTGCCAGCAGCTTAGGGGGCGGGGCCCAGCATTTT.

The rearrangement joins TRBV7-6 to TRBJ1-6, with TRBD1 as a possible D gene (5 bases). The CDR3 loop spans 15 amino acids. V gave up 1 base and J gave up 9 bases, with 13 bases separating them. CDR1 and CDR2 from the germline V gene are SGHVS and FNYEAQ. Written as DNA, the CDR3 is TGTGCCAGCAGCTTAGGGGTGCAGGGCGGTTCACCCCTCCACTTT. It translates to CASSLGVQGGSPLHF.

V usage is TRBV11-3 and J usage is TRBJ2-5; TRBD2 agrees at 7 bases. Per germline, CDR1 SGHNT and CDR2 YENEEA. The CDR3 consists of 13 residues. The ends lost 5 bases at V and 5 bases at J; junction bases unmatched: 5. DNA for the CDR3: TGTGCCAGCAGCAGCGGGGCCGGGGAGACCCAGTACTTC. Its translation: CASSSGAGETQYF.

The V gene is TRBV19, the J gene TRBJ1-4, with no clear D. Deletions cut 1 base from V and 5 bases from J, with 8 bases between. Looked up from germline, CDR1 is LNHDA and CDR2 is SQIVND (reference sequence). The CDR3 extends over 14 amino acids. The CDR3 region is CASSIVALNEKLFF. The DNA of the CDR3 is TGTGCCAGTAGTATAGTGGCATTGAATGAAAAACTGTTTTTT.

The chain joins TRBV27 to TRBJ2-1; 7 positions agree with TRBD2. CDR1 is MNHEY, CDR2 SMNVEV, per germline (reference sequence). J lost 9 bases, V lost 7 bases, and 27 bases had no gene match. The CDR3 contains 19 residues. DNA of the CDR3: TGTGCCAGCACCTCACGGAGATTGGAAAGGACTAGAACCGTGAGTGAGCAGTTCTTC. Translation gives CASTSRRLERTRTVSEQFF.

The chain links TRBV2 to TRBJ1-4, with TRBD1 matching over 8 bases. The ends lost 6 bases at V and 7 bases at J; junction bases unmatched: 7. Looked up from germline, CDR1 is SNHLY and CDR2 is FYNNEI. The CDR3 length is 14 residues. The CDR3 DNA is TGTGCCAGCAGGGACAGGGTTGGGAGTGAAAAACTGTTTTTT. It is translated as CASRDRVGSEKLFF.

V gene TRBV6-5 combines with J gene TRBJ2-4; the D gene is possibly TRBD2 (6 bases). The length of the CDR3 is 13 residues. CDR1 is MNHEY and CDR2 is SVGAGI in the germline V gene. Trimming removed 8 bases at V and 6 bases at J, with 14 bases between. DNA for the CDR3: TGTGCCAGCTCCCGCGCGGGGTCAAACATTCAGTACTTC. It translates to CASSRAGSNIQYF.

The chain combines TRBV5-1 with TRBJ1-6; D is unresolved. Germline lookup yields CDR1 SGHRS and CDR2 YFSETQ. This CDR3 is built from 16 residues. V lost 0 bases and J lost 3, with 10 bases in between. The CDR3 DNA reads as TGCGCCAGCAGCTTGGCGGCGGTTAGCTATAATTCACCCCTCCACTTT. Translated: CASSLAAVSYNSPLHF.

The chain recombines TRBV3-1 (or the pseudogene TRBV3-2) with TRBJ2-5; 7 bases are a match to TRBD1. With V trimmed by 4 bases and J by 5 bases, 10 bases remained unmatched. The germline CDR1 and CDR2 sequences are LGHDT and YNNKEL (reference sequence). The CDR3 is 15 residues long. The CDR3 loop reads CASSLQHRGEETQYF. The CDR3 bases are TGTGCCAGCAGCCTCCAGCACAGGGGTGAGGAGACCCAGTACTTC.

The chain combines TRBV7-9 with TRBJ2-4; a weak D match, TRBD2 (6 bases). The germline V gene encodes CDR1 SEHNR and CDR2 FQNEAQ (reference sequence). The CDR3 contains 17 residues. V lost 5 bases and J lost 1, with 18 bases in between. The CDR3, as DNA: TGTGCCAGCAGCACCCCGGGGGAGCCCGGGGCCAAAAACATTCAGTACTTC. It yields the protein CASSTPGEPGAKNIQYF.